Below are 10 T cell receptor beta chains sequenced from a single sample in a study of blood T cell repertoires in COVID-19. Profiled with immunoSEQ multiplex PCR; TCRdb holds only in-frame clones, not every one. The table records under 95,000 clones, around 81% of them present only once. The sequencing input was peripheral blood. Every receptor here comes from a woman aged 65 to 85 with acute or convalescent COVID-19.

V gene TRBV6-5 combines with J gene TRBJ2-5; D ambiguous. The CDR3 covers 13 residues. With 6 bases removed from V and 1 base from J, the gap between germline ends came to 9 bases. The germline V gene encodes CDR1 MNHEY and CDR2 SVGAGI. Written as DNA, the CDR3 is TGTGCCAGCAGCCCAGGTTTCCAAGAGACCCAGTACTTC. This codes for CASSPGFQETQYF.

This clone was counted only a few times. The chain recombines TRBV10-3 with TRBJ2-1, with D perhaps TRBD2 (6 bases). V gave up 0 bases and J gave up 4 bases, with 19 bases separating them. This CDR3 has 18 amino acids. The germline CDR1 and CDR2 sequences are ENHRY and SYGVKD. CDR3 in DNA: TGTGCCATCAGTGAGTCAGGGGCGGGGTCGCTCTATTACAATGAGCAGTTCTTC. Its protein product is CAISESGAGSLYYNEQFF.

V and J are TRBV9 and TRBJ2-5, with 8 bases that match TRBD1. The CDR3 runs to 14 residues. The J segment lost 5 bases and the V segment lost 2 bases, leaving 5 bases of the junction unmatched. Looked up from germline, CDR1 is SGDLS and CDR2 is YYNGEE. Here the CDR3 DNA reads TGTGCCAGCAGCGTCGACAGGGGATGGGAGACCCAGTACTTC. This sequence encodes CASSVDRGWETQYF. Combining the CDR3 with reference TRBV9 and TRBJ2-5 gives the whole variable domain DSGVTQTPKHLITATGQRVTLRCSPRSGDLSVYWYQQSLDQGLQFLIQYYNGEERAKGNILERFSAQQFPDLHSELNLSSLELGDSALYFCASSVDRGWETQYFGPGTRLLVL.

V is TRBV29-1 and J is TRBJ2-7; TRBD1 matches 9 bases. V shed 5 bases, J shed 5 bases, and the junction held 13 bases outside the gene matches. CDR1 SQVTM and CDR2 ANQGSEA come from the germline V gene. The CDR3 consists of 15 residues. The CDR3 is CSVQSGDRVGNEQYF. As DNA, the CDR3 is TGCAGCGTTCAATCCGGGGACAGGGTTGGAAACGAGCAGTACTTC.

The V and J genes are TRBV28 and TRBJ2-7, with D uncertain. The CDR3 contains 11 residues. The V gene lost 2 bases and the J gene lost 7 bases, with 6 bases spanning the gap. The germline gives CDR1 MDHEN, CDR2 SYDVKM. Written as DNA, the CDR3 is TGTGCCAGCAGTTTAGAGAGGGAGCAGTACTTC. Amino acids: CASSLEREQYF.

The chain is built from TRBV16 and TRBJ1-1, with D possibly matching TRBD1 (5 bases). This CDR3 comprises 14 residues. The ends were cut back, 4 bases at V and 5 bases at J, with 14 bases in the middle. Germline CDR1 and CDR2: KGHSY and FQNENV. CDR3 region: CASSPPGGRTEAFF. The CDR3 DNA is TGTGCCAGCAGCCCCCCGGGGGGTAGGACTGAAGCTTTCTTT.

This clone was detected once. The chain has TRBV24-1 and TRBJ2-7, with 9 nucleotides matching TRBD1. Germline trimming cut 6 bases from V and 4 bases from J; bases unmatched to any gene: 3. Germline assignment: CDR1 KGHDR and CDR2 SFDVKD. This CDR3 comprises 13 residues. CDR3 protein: CATSSGQGYEQYF. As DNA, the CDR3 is TGTGCCACCAGTTCGGGACAGGGATACGAGCAGTACTTC.

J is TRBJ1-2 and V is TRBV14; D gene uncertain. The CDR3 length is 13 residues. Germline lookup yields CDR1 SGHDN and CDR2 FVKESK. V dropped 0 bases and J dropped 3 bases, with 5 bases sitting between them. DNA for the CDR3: TGTGCCAGCAGCCAAGACTCCTACTATGGCTACACCTTC. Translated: CASSQDSYYGYTF.

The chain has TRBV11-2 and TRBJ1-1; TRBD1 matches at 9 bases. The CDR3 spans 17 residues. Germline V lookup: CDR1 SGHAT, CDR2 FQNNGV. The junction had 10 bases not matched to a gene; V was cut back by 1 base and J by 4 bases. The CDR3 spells CASSLARGGQGATEAFF. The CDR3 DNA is TGTGCCAGCAGCTTAGCTCGGGGGGGACAGGGAGCCACTGAAGCTTTCTTT.

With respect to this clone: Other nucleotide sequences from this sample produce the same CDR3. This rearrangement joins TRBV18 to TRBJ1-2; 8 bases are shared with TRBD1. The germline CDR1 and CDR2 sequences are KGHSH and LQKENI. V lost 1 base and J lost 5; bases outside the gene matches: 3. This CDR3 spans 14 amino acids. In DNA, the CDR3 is TGTGCCAGCTCACCACAAGGACAGGGTTATGGCTACACCTTC. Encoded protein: CASSPQGQGYGYTF.